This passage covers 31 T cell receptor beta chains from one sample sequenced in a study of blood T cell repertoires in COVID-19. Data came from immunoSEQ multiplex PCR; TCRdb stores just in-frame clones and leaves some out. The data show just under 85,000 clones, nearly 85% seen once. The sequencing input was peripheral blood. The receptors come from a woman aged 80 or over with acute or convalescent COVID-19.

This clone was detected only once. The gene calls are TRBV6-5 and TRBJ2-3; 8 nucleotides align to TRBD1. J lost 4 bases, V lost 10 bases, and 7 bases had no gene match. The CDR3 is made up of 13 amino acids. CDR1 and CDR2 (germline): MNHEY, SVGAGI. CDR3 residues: CATADRGSDTQYF. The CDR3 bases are TGTGCCACCGCCGACAGGGGTTCAGATACGCAGTATTTT.

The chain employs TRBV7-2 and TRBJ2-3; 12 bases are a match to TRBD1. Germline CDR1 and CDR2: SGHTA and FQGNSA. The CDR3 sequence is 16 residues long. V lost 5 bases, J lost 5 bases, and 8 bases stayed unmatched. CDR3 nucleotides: TGTGCCAGCAGCCCCCGGGACAGGGGGCGGATAGATACGCAGTATTTT. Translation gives CASSPRDRGRIDTQYF.

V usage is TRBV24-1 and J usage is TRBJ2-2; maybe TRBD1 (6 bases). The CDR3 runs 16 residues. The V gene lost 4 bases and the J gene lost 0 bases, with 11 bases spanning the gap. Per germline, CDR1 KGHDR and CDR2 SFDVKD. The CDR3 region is CATSDSGTPNTGELFF. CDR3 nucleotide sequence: TGTGCCACCAGTGACTCCGGGACACCGAACACCGGGGAGCTGTTTTTT.

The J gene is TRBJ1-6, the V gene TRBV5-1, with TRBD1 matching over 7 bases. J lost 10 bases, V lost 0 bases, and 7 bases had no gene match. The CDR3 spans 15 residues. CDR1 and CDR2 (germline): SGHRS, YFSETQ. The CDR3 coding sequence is TGCGCCAGCAGCTTGGAAAACAGGGGTGGATCACCCCTCCACTTT. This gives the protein CASSLENRGGSPLHF.

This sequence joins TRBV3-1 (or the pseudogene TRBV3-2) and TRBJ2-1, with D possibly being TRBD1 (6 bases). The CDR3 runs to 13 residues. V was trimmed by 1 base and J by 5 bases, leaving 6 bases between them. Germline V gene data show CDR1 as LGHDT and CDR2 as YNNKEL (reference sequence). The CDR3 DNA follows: TGTGCCAGCAGCCAAGCAGGGGACAATGAGCAGTTCTTC. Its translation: CASSQAGDNEQFF.

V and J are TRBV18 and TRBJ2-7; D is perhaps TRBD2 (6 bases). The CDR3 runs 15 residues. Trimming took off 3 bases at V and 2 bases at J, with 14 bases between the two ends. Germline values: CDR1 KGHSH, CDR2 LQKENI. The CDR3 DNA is TGTGCCAGCTCACCCGTCGGGAGTCGGCCCTACGAGCAGTACTTC. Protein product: CASSPVGSRPYEQYF.

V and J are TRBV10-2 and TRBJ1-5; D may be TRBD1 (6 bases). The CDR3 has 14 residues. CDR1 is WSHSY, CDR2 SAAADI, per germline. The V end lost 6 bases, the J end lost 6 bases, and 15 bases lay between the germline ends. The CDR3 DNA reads TGCGCCAGCAGCTCCACAGGGTCCGGTCAGCCCCAGCATTTT. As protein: CASSSTGSGQPQHF.

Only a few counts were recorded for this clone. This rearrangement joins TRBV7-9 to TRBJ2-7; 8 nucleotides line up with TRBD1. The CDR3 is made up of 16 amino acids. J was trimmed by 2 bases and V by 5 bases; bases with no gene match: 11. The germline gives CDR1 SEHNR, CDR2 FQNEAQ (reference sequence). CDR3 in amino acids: CASSDTPGTGTYEQYF. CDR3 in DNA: TGTGCCAGCAGCGATACTCCTGGGACAGGAACCTACGAGCAGTACTTC.

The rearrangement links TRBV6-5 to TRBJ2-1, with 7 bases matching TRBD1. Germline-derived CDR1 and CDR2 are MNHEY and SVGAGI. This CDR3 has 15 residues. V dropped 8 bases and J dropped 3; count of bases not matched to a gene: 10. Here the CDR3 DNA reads TGTGCCAGCCATACAGGGGTAAGGGACTACAATGAGCAGTTCTTC. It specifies CASHTGVRDYNEQFF.

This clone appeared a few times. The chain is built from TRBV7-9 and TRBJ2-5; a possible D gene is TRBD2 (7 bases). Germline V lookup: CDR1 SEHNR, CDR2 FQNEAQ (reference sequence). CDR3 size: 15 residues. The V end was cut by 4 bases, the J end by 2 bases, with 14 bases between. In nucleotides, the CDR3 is TGTGCCAGCAGCTCGCGTCGGGGGGCGCAAGAGACCCAGTACTTC. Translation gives CASSSRRGAQETQYF.

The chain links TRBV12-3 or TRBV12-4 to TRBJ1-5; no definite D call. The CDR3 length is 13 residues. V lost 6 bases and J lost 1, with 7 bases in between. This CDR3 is CASSLQSNQPQHF. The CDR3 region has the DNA TGTGCCAGCAGCTTGCAGAGCAATCAGCCCCAGCATTTT.

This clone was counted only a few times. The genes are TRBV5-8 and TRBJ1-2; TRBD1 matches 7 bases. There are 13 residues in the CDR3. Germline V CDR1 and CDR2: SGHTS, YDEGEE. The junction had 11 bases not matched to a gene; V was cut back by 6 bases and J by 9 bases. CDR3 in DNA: TGTGCCAGCACCTTCAGGGACAGTGGGCGCTACACCTTC. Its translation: CASTFRDSGRYTF.

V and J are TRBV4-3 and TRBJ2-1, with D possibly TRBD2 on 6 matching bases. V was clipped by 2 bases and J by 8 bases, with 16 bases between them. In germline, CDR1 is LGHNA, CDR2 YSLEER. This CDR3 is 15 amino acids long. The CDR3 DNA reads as TGCGCCAGCAGCCAAATACGGGGGAGGACGGATGAGCAGTTCTTC. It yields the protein CASSQIRGRTDEQFF.

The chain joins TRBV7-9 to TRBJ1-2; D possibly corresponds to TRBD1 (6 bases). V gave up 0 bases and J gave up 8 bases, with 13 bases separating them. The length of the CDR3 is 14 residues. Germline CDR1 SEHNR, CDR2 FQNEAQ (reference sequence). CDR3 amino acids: CASSLAQGQNGYTF. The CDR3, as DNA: TGTGCCAGCAGCTTAGCCCAGGGGCAAAACGGCTACACCTTC.

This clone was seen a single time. The chain's CDR3 is CASSPRGSGDEQYF. The CDR3 coding sequence is TGTGCCAGCAGTCCCCGGGGTAGCGGGGACGAGCAGTACTTC. The chain recombines TRBV2 with TRBJ2-7; 8 bases agree with TRBD2. The germline gives CDR1 SNHLY, CDR2 FYNNEI. The V gene end was trimmed by 5 bases and the J gene end by 5 bases; junction bases not matched to a gene: 8. The CDR3 sequence is 14 residues long.

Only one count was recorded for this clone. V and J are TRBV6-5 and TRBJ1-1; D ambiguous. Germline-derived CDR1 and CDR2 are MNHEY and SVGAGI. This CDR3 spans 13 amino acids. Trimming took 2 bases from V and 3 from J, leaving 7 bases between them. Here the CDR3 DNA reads TGTGCCAGCAGTTACGACCGGGACACTGAAGCTTTCTTT. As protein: CASSYDRDTEAFF.

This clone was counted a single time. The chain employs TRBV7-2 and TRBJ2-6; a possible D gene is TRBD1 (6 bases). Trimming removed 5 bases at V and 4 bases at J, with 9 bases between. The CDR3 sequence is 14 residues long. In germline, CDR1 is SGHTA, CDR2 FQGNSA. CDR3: CASSRGSGANVLTF. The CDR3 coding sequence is TGTGCCAGCAGCAGGGGGTCGGGGGCCAACGTCCTGACTTTC.

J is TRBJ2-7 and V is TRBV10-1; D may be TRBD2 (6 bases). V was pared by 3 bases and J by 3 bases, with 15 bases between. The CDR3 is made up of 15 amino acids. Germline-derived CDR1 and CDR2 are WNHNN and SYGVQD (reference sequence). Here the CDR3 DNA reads TGCGCCAGCAGTGAAGGATCGGGGGTCTACTACGAGCAGTACTTC. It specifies CASSEGSGVYYEQYF.

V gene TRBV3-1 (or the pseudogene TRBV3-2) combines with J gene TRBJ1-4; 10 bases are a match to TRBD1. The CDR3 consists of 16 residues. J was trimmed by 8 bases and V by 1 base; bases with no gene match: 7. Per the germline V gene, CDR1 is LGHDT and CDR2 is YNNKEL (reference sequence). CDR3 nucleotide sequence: TGTGCCAGCAGCCAAGCCCGACAGGGGGCAAGGGAAAAACTGTTTTTT. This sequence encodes CASSQARQGAREKLFF.

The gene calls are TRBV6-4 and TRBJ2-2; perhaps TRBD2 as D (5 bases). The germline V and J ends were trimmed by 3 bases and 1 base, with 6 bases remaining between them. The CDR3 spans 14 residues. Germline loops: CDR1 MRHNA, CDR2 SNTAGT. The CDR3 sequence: CASSERENTGELFF. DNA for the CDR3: TGTGCCAGCAGTGAGAGGGAGAACACCGGGGAGCTGTTTTTT.

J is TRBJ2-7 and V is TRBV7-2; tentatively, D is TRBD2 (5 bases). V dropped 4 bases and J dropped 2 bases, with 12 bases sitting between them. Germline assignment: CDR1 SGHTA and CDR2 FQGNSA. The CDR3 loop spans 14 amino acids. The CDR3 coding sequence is TGTGCCAGCAGCTCATGGACTGGCCCCTACGAGCAGTACTTC. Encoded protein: CASSSWTGPYEQYF.

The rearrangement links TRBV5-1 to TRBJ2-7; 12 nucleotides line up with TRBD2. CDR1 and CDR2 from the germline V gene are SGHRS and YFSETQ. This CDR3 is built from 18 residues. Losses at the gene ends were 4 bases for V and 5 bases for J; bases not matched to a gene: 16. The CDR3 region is CASSRTGLAGSFLDEQYF. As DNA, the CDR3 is TGCGCCAGCAGCCGAACGGGACTAGCGGGTTCCTTCTTGGACGAGCAGTACTTC.

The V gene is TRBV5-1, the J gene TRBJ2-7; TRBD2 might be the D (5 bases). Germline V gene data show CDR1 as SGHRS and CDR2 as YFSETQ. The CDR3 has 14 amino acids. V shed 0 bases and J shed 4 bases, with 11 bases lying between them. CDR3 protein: CASSLGEIHYEQYF. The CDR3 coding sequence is TGCGCCAGCAGCTTGGGGGAGATCCATTACGAGCAGTACTTC. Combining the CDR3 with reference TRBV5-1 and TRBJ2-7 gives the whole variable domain KAGVTQTPRYLIKTRGQQVTLSCSPISGHRSVSWYQQTPGQGLQFLFEYFSETQRNKGNFPGRFSGRQFSNSRSEMNVSTLELGDSALYLCASSLGEIHYEQYFGPGTRLTVT.

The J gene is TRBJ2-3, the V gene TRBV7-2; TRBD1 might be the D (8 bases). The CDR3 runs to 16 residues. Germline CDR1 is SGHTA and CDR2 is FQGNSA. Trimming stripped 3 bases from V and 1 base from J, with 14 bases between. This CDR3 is CASSFTGGQGTDTQYF. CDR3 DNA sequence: TGTGCCAGCAGCTTTACGGGGGGACAGGGCACAGATACGCAGTATTTT.

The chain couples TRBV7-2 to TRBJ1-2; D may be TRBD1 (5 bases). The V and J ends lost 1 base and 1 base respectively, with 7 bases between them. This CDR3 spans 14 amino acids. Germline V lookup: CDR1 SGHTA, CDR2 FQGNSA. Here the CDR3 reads CASSLGGDNYGYTF. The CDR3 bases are TGTGCCAGCAGCTTAGGGGGGGATAACTATGGCTACACCTTC. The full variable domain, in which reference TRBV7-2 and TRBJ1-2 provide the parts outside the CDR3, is GAGVSQSPSNKVTEKGKDVELRCDPISGHTALYWYRQSLGQGLEFLIYFQGNSAPDKSGLPSDRFSAERTGGSVSTLTIQRTQQEDSAVYLCASSLGGDNYGYTFGSGTRLTVV.

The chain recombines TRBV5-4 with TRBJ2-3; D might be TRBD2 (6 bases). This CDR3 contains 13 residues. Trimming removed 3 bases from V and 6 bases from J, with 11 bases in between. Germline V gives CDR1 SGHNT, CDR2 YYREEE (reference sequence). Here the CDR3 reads CASSWDWADTQYF. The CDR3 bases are TGTGCCAGCAGCTGGGACTGGGCGGATACGCAGTATTTT.

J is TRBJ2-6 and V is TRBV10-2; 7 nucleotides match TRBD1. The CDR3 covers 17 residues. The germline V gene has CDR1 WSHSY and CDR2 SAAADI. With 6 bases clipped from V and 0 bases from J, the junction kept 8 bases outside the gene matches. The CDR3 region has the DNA TGCGCCAGCAGGTCTATTACAGGGGACTCTGGGGCCAACGTCCTGACTTTC. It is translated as CASRSITGDSGANVLTF.

The CDR3 sequence: CASSPSAGMGYNEQFF. Written as DNA, the CDR3 is TGTGCCAGCAGCCCTAGTGCAGGGATGGGTTACAATGAGCAGTTCTTC. The rearrangement joins TRBV7-9 to TRBJ2-1; possible D gene TRBD1, 5 bases. V was trimmed by 5 bases and J by 4 bases, leaving 18 bases between them. The germline V gene has CDR1 SEHNR and CDR2 FQNEAQ (reference sequence). There are 16 residues in the CDR3.

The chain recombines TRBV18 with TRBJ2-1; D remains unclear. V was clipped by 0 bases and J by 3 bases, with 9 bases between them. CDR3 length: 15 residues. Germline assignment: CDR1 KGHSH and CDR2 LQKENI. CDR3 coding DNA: TGTGCCAGCTCACCACCGGTGGCAGGCTACAATGAGCAGTTCTTC. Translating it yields CASSPPVAGYNEQFF. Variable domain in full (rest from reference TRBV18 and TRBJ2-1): NAGVMQNPRHLVRRRGQEARLRCSPMKGHSHVYWYRQLPEEGLKFMVYLQKENIIDESGMPKERFSAEFPKEGPSILRIQQVVRGDSAAYFCASSPPVAGYNEQFFGPGTRLTVL.

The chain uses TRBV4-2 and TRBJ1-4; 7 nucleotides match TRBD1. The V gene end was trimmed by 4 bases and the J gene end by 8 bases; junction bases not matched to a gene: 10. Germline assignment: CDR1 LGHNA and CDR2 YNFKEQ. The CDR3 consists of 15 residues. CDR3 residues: CASSLRTQGDEKLFF. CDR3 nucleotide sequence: TGTGCCAGCAGCCTCCGGACGCAGGGGGACGAAAAACTGTTTTTT.

The CDR3, as DNA: TGCGCCAGCTTCCCCGGGACAGGGGGAAATGAGCAGTTCTTC. Its protein is CASFPGTGGNEQFF. The rearrangement uses TRBV5-1 and TRBJ2-1; 11 bases align to TRBD1. The CDR3 is 14 residues long. Trimming took 7 bases from V and 7 from J; bases not matched to a gene: 7. Germline V gives CDR1 SGHRS, CDR2 YFSETQ.